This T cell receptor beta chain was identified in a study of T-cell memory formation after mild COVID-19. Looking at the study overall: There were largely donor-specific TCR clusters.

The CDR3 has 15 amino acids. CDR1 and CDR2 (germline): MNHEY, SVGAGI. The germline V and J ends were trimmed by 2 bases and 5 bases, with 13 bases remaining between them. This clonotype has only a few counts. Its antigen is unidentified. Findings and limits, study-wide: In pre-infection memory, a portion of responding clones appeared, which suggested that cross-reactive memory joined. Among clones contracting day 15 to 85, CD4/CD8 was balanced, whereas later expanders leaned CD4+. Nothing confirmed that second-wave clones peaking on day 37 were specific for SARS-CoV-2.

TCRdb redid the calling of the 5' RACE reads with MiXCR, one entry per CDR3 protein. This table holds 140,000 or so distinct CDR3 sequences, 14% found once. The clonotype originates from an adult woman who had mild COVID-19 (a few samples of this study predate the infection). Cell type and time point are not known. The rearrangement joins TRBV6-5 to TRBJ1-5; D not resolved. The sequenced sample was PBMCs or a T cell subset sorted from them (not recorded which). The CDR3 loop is CASSYGKPLYQPQHF. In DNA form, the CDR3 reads TGTGCCAGCAGTTACGGCAAGCCCCTATATCAGCCCCAGCATTTT.